The 5 T cell receptor beta chains given below trace back to one sample, sequenced in a study of T cell changes during pregnancy in multiple sclerosis. Assay: immunoSEQ multiplex PCR; the TCRdb copy retains only in-frame clones and omits some. Of about 68,000 clones listed, just over 90% are singletons. The sequencing here drew on peripheral blood, taken in the second trimester of pregnancy. The receptors come from a female donor in good health, enrolled as a control in a pregnancy study.

V and J are TRBV2 and TRBJ1-4; the D gene is possibly TRBD1 (6 bases). The V end lost 8 bases, the J end lost 7 bases, and 17 bases lay between the germline ends. Looked up from germline, CDR1 is SNHLY and CDR2 is FYNNEI. The CDR3 has 14 amino acids. The CDR3 region has the DNA TGTGCCAGCGGCTCCGGGACACCCCTTGAAAAACTGTTTTTT. Amino acid sequence: CASGSGTPLEKLFF.

Here the CDR3 reads CASRGDRRLEPLGEQYF. The CDR3 region has the DNA TGTGCCAGCCGGGGGGACAGGCGATTAGAGCCCCTAGGCGAGCAGTACTTC. The chain joins TRBV2 to TRBJ2-7, with D perhaps matching TRBD1 (8 bases). Germline V gene data show CDR1 as SNHLY and CDR2 as FYNNEI. V dropped 8 bases and J dropped 6 bases, with 29 bases sitting between them. The CDR3 runs to 17 residues.

V gene TRBV27 combines with J gene TRBJ2-2; D gene ambiguous. The germline CDR1 and CDR2 sequences are MNHEY and SMNVEV (reference sequence). Trimming left V 1 base short and J 1 base short, with 4 bases between. The CDR3 spans 14 residues. CDR3 nucleotide sequence: TGTGCCAGCAGTTTATGGAGGAACACCGGGGAGCTGTTTTTT. Residues: CASSLWRNTGELFF.

The genes are TRBV2 and TRBJ2-3; 7 bases agree with TRBD1. The junction had 6 bases not matched to a gene; V was cut back by 6 bases and J by 6 bases. This CDR3 has 13 residues. Germline assignment: CDR1 SNHLY and CDR2 FYNNEI. Written as DNA, the CDR3 is TGTGCCAGCAGACGACAGGGTTTGGATACGCAGTATTTT. Protein product: CASRRQGLDTQYF. Variable domain in full (rest from reference TRBV2 and TRBJ2-3): EPEVTQTPSHQVTQMGQEVILRCVPISNHLYFYWYRQILGQKVEFLVSFYNNEISEKSEIFDDQFSVERPDGSNFTLKIRSTKLEDSAMYFCASRRQGLDTQYFGPGTRLTVL.

V is TRBV4-1 and J is TRBJ2-1; 7 bases map to TRBD2. V shed 2 bases, J shed 5 bases, and the junction held 18 bases outside the gene matches. Per the germline V gene, CDR1 is MGHRA and CDR2 is YSYEKL. The CDR3 has 19 residues. CDR3 coding DNA: TGCGCCAGCAGCCAAAAACCCCTCCTGTCGGCGGGAGAGGACAATGAGCAGTTCTTC. Its protein is CASSQKPLLSAGEDNEQFF.